Following are 15 T cell receptor beta chains from one sample sequenced in a study of CD8+ T cells in alopecia areata (dated by TCRdb to 2016 to 2018). The library was built by means of the immunoSEQ multiplex PCR assay. To provide template for TCR sequencing, every sample had RNA extracted and reverse transcribed into cDNA. TCRdb carries this immuneACCESS record with in-frame sequences only. Its versions omit some clonotypes, under half of them owing to an unresolved V gene in the studies checked, with the rest unexplained. For this sample there are 190,000 or so clones; about 60% appear just once. The leading ten clones occupy around 13% of the sample. Interpreted using the paper, the time point label stands for: 24 weeks on oral tofacitinib. The sample's treatment or condition label, in plain terms: oral pan-JAK inhibitor, 5-10 mg twice daily. Sequencing used CD8+ T cells sorted from blood, obtained at week 24, from a patient treated with tofacitinib. The receptor source for this set is a human donor with alopecia areata.

The chain carries TRBV7-3 and TRBJ2-5; 10 bases match TRBD1. V lost 8 bases and J lost 2; bases outside the gene matches: 8. Germline CDR1 and CDR2: SGHTA and FQGTGA. This CDR3 region has 15 residues. CDR3 residues: CASRKPGQGQETQYF. As DNA, the CDR3 is TGTGCCAGCCGCAAACCGGGACAGGGGCAAGAGACCCAGTACTTC.

The chain recombines TRBV6-5 with TRBJ2-7, with D unresolved. In germline, CDR1 is MNHEY, CDR2 SVGAGI. The germline V and J ends were trimmed by 2 bases and 7 bases, with 12 bases remaining between them. This CDR3 is 13 amino acids long. The CDR3 DNA sequence: TGTGCCAGCAGTTACGATCTAGTGGGGGAGCAGTACTTC. This translates into CASSYDLVGEQYF.

This clone was recorded at least ten times. The chain combines TRBV7-9 with TRBJ2-7, with D possibly TRBD2 on 5 matching bases. Trimming took 5 bases from V and 7 from J, leaving 15 bases between them. The CDR3 totals 13 residues. Germline V gene data show CDR1 as SEHNR and CDR2 as FQNEAQ (reference sequence). The CDR3 sequence is CASSQAVDWEQYF. DNA for the CDR3: TGTGCCAGCAGCCAGGCGGTGGACTGGGAGCAGTACTTC. Combining the CDR3 with reference TRBV7-9 and TRBJ2-7 gives the whole variable domain DTGVSQNPRHKITKRGQNVTFRCDPISEHNRLYWYRQTLGQGPEFLTYFQNEAQLEKSRLLSDRFSAERPKGSFSTLEIQRTEQGDSAMYLCASSQAVDWEQYFGPGTRLTVT.

This clone appeared a few times. V and J are TRBV5-1 and TRBJ2-1, with TRBD2 matching over 8 bases. The J segment lost 0 bases and the V segment lost 4 bases, leaving 3 bases of the junction unmatched. This CDR3 is built from 15 residues. CDR1 and CDR2 from the germline V gene are SGHRS and YFSETQ. CDR3 nucleotide sequence: TGCGCCAGCAGCCCGGGAGGGGGCTCCTACAATGAGCAGTTCTTC. This gives the protein CASSPGGGSYNEQFF.

The V and J genes are TRBV4-1 and TRBJ2-7; TRBD1 aligns across 11 bases. Trimming removed 5 bases from V and 7 bases from J; junction bases left unmatched: 7. The V gene's germline CDR1 is MGHRA and CDR2 YSYEKL. This CDR3 has 14 residues. CDR3 in amino acids: CASSSRTGGGEQYF. CDR3 DNA: TGCGCCAGCAGCTCACGGACAGGGGGCGGGGAGCAGTACTTC.

V usage is TRBV5-1 and J usage is TRBJ2-3; D not resolved. Trimming pared 0 bases from V and 1 base from J, leaving 9 bases between. The CDR3 sequence is 15 residues long. Germline V gene sequence: CDR1 SGHRS, CDR2 YFSETQ. CDR3 sequence: CASSLEEAGTDTQYF. CDR3 bases: TGCGCCAGCAGCTTGGAGGAAGCTGGCACAGATACGCAGTATTTT.

This chain links TRBV4-1 with TRBJ1-5; D is undetermined. CDR1 and CDR2 from the germline V gene are MGHRA and YSYEKL. V was clipped by 0 bases and J by 7 bases, with 16 bases between them. The CDR3 contains 16 residues. This CDR3 reads CASSQEVRSVKQPQHF. Written as DNA, the CDR3 is TGCGCCAGCAGCCAAGAGGTCCGATCGGTAAAACAGCCCCAGCATTTT.

This clone was picked up a small number of times. In DNA, the CDR3 is TGCAGCGTTACGAGCTCTGAAGCTTTCTTT. This codes for CSVTSSEAFF. The chain links TRBV29-1 to TRBJ1-1; no reliable D call. The CDR3 is made up of 10 amino acids. Germline CDR1 reads SQVTM; CDR2 reads ANQGSEA. Trimming shortened V by 5 bases and J by 6 bases, and 7 bases separated the two germline ends. Together with reference TRBV29-1 and TRBJ1-1, the CDR3 gives the full variable domain: SAVISQKPSRDICQRGTSLTIQCQVDSQVTMMFWYRQQPGQSLTLIATANQGSEATYESGFVIDKFPISRPNLTFSTLTVSNMSPEDSSIYLCSVTSSEAFFGQGTRLTVV.

The CDR3, as DNA: TGTGCCAGCAGTCCCAGATCGGAGACCGGGGAGCTGTTTTTT. This translates into CASSPRSETGELFF. The rearrangement uses TRBV6-4 and TRBJ2-2; D not resolved. V dropped 5 bases and J dropped 5 bases, with 12 bases sitting between them. This CDR3 region has 14 residues. The germline gives CDR1 MRHNA, CDR2 SNTAGT.

The gene calls are TRBV9 and TRBJ2-5; possible D gene TRBD1, 6 bases. The CDR3 sequence is 14 residues long. The V and J ends lost 3 bases and 0 bases respectively, with 9 bases between them. Per germline, CDR1 SGDLS and CDR2 YYNGEE. The CDR3 DNA is TGTGCCAGCAGCGGAGGGACACACCAAGAGACCCAGTACTTC. As protein: CASSGGTHQETQYF.

V is TRBV7-2 and J is TRBJ2-2; 8 bases agree with TRBD1. This CDR3 has 15 residues. J lost 5 bases, V lost 5 bases, and 7 bases had no gene match. Per germline, CDR1 SGHTA and CDR2 FQGNSA. The CDR3: CASSPTGGITGELFF. CDR3 nucleotide sequence: TGTGCCAGCAGCCCCACAGGGGGGATAACCGGGGAGCTGTTTTTT. The complete variable domain, with remaining parts taken from reference TRBV7-2 and TRBJ2-2, reads GAGVSQSPSNKVTEKGKDVELRCDPISGHTALYWYRQSLGQGLEFLIYFQGNSAPDKSGLPSDRFSAERTGGSVSTLTIQRTQQEDSAVYLCASSPTGGITGELFFGEGSRLTVL.

The gene calls are TRBV5-4 and TRBJ1-2; possible D gene TRBD1, 5 bases. Germline loops: CDR1 SGHNT, CDR2 YYREEE (reference sequence). The V end was cut by 2 bases, the J end by 0 bases, with 8 bases between. The CDR3 sequence is 14 residues long. The CDR3 nucleotides are TGTGCCAGCAGCTTAGACAGAACTAACTATGGCTACACCTTC. It yields the protein CASSLDRTNYGYTF.

The chain employs TRBV13 and TRBJ2-2; 8 bases are a match to TRBD1. The CDR3 has 16 amino acids. Germline loops: CDR1 PRHDT, CDR2 FYEKMQ (reference sequence). After removal of 5 bases from V and 3 bases from J, the junction contained 8 bases not matched to a gene. The chain's CDR3 is CASSTRTGLDTGELFF. The CDR3 bases are TGTGCCAGCAGCACCCGGACAGGGCTAGACACCGGGGAGCTGTTTTTT.

This clone has just a few counts. The rearrangement uses TRBV9 and TRBJ1-2; no firm D call. The CDR3 length is 12 residues. V shed 0 bases and J shed 5 bases, with 5 bases lying between them. Germline CDR1 and CDR2: SGDLS and YYNGEE. In DNA, the CDR3 is TGTGCCAGCAGCGTAGGCCTATATGGCTACACCTTC. This codes for CASSVGLYGYTF.

The chain combines TRBV11-2 with TRBJ2-7, with 9 nucleotides matching TRBD1. The trim removed 5 bases at V and 3 bases at J, leaving 5 bases unmatched. The length of the CDR3 is 14 residues. In germline, CDR1 is SGHAT, CDR2 FQNNGV. This chain's CDR3 is CASSPGQGFYEQYF. Written as DNA, the CDR3 is TGTGCCAGCAGCCCCGGACAGGGGTTCTACGAGCAGTACTTC.